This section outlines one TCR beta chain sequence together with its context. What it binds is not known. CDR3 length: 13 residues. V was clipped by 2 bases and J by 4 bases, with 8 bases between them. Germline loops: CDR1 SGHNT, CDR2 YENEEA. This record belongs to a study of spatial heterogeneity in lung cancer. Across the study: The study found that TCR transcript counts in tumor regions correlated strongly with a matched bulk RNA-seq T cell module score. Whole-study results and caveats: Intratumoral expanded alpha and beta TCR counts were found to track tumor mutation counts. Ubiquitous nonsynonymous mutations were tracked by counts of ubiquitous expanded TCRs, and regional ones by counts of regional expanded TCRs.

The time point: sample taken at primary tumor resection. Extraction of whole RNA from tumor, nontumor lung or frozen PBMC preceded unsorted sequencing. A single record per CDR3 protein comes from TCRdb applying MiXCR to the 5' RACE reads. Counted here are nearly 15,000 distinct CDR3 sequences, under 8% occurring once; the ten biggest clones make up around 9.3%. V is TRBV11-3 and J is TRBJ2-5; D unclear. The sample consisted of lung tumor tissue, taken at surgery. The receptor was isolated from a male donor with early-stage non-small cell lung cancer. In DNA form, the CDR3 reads TGTGCCAGCAGCTTAAACCTCAGAGAGACCCAGTACTTC. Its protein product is CASSLNLRETQYF.